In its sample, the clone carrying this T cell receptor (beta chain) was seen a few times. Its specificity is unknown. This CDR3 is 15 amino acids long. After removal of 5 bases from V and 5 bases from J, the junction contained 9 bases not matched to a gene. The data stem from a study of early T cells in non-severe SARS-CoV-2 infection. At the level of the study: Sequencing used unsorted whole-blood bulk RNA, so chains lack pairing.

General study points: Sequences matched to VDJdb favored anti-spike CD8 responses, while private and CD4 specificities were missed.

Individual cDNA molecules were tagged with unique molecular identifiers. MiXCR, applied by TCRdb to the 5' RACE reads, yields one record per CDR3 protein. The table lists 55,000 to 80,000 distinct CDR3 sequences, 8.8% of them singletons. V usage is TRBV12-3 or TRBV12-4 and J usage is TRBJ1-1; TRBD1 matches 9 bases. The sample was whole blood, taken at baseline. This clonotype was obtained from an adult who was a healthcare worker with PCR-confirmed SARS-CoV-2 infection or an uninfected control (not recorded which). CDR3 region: CASSLSYRGQTEAFF. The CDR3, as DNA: TGTGCCAGCAGTCTTTCGTACAGGGGGCAAACTGAAGCTTTCTTT.